This TCR beta chain is drawn from a study of regulatory T cells in long-lasting Graves disease. Study findings and constraints: Persistent disease showed a preference for TRBV28, TRBJ1-2 and TRBJ2-5.

iRepertoire HTBI primers and Arm-PCR of CDR3 regions built TCR beta libraries. MiXCR, run by TCRdb on the multiplex PCR reads, gives a single entry per CDR3 protein. The sample comprises 500,000 or so distinct CDR3 sequences, 15% to 20% of which are singletons, and approximately 12% rests with the top ten. This clonotype came up many times. Its cognate antigen is unknown. The germline V gene encodes CDR1 SGHRS and CDR2 YFSETQ. This CDR3 contains 15 residues. The V gene end was trimmed by 3 bases and the J gene end by 3 bases; junction bases not matched to a gene: 5. The sample's time point: newly diagnosed GD, antithyroid drugs for less than 3 months. With RNA extracted from PBMCs as input, the TCR library was made. The sample was also linked to a second study, of T cells in Graves' hyperthyroidism and ophthalmopathy.

This specimen was peripheral blood mononuclear cells (PBMCs), taken at new diagnosis, from a patient treated with antithyroid drugs. The source is a man aged 40-55 years with Graves disease. The chain couples TRBV5-1 to TRBJ2-5, with 10 bases fitting TRBD1. The CDR3 sequence is CASSSQDRGEETQYF. The CDR3 DNA follows: TGCGCCAGCAGCTCTCAGGACAGGGGGGAAGAGACCCAGTACTTC.